The rows below give T cell receptor beta chains drawn from one sample of a study of CD8 T cells in Susac syndrome. TCRdb reprocessed the immunoSEQ multiplex PCR reads with MiXCR, giving one entry per CDR3 protein. This table has approximately 190,000 distinct CDR3 sequences, around 90% appearing once. Sample: CD4+ T cells from PBMCs. The origin of the receptors is a human donor with Susac syndrome. Both conserved end residues are part of each CDR3. Fields, in order: V gene, D gene, J gene, clone size, CDR3 DNA, CDR3 protein. A D gene is named only where the DNA matches it firmly. Clone size is stated in some rows and not others, as once, few, many or a class when expanded.

V gene: TRBV28
D gene: TRBD2
J gene: TRBJ2-7
clone size: once
CDR3 DNA: TGTGCCAGCAGTTTGACCCTAGCGGACCAGTACTTC
CDR3 protein: CASSLTLADQYF

V gene: TRBV15
D gene: .
J gene: TRBJ2-3
clone size: once
CDR3 DNA: TGTGCCACCAGCAGAGTGGTCGCTGGCTTAGTCGGCACAGATACGCAGTATTTT
CDR3 protein: CATSRVVAGLVGTDTQYF

V gene: TRBV20-1
D gene: .
J gene: TRBJ1-1
clone size: .
CDR3 DNA: TGCAGTGCCAACAGGGTTGGCACTGAAGCTTTCTTT
CDR3 protein: CSANRVGTEAFF

V gene: TRBV28
D gene: .
J gene: TRBJ1-2
clone size: .
CDR3 DNA: TGTGCCAGCAGTTTCGGGGTACCTAACTATGGCTACACCTTC
CDR3 protein: CASSFGVPNYGYTF

V gene: TRBV5-4
D gene: TRBD2
J gene: TRBJ2-7
clone size: .
CDR3 DNA: TGTGCCAGCAGCCCAATGACTAGCGGGAGCGACGAGCAGTACTTC
CDR3 protein: CASSPMTSGSDEQYF

V gene: TRBV4-1
D gene: TRBD2
J gene: TRBJ2-5
clone size: once
CDR3 DNA: TGCGCCAGCAGCTACCAGGGACTAGCGGGCCAAGAGACCCAGTACTTC
CDR3 protein: CASSYQGLAGQETQYF

V gene: TRBV5-6
D gene: TRBD1
J gene: TRBJ1-4
clone size: .
CDR3 DNA: TGTGCCAGCAGCTCGGCATCCGACAGGGGAAATGAAAAACTGTTTTTT
CDR3 protein: CASSSASDRGNEKLFF

V gene: TRBV5-1
D gene: .
J gene: TRBJ2-6
clone size: few
CDR3 DNA: TGCGCCAGCAGCTTGGTTTCGGCAGGTTCTCGCTCTGGGGCCAACGTCCTGACTTTC
CDR3 protein: CASSLVSAGSRSGANVLTF

V gene: TRBV5-1
D gene: .
J gene: TRBJ1-5
clone size: once
CDR3 DNA: TGCGCCAGCAGCTTGGACGGTGGGTATCAGCCCCAGCATTTT
CDR3 protein: CASSLDGGYQPQHF

V gene: TRBV12-3/TRBV12-4
D gene: TRBD2
J gene: TRBJ2-2
clone size: .
CDR3 DNA: TGTGCCAGCAGTTCCCTAGCGGGAGGGTCCGGGGAGCTGTTTTTT
CDR3 protein: CASSSLAGGSGELFF

V gene: TRBV14
D gene: .
J gene: TRBJ1-1
clone size: .
CDR3 DNA: TGTGCCAGCAGCCTAAATATGAACACTGAAGCTTTCTTT
CDR3 protein: CASSLNMNTEAFF